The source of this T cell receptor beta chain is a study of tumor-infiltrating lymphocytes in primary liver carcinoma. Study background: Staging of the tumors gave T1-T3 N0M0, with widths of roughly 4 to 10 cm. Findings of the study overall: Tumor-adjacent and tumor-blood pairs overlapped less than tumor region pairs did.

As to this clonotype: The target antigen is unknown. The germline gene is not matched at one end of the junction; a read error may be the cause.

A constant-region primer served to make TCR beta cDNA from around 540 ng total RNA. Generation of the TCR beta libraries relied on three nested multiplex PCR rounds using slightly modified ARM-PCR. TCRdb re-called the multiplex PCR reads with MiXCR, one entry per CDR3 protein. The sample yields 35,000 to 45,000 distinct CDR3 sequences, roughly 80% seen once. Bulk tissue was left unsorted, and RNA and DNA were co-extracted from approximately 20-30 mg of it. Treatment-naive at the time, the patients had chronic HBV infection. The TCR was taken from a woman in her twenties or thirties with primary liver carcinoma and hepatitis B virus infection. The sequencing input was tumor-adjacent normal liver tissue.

The CDR3 DNA is TGTACCAGCAGCCAAGAAGAGAGGGCCGTGGCCCAGTACTTC. This translates into CTSSQEERAVAQYF. The gene calls are TRBV4-1 and TRBJ2-5; weak D call: TRBD2 (5 bases). Germline V gene data show CDR1 as MGHRA and CDR2 as YSYEKL. The CDR3 has 14 amino acids.